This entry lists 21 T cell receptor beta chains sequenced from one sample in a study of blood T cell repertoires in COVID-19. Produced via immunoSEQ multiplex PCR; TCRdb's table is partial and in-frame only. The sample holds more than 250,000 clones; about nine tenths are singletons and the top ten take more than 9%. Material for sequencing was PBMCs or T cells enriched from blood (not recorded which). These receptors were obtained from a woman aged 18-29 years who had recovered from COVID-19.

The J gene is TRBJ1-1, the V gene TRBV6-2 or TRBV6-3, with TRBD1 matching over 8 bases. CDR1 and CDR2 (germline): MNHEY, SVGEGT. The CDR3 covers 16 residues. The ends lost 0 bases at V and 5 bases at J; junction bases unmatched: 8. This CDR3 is CASSYSGDRGGTEAFF. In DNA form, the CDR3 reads TGTGCCAGCAGTTACTCCGGAGACAGGGGAGGAACTGAAGCTTTCTTT.

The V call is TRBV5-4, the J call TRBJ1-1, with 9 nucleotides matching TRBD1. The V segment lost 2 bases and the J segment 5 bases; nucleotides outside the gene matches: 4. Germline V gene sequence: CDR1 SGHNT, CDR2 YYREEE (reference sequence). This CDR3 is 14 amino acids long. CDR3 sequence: CASSLQGAGTEAFF. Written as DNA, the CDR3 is TGTGCCAGCAGCTTACAGGGGGCTGGGACTGAAGCTTTCTTT.

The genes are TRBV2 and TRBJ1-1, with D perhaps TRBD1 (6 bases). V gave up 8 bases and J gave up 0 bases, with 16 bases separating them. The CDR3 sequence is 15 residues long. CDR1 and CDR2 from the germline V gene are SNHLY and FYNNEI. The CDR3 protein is CASGVGTPMNTEAFF. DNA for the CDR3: TGTGCCAGCGGCGTCGGGACACCTATGAACACTGAAGCTTTCTTT.

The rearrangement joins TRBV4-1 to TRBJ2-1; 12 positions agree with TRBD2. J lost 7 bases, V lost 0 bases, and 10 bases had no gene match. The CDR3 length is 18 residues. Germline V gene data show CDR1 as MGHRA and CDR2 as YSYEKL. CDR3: CASSQDLVTSGSINEQFF. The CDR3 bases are TGCGCCAGCAGCCAAGATCTTGTGACTAGCGGGAGTATTAATGAGCAGTTCTTC.

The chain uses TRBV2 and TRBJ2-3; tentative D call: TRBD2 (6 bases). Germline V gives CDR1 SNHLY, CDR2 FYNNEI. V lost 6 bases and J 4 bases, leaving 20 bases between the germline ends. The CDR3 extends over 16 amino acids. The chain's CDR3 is CASRKTGTPGPDTQYF. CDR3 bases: TGTGCCAGCAGAAAAACCGGGACTCCGGGACCAGATACGCAGTATTTT.

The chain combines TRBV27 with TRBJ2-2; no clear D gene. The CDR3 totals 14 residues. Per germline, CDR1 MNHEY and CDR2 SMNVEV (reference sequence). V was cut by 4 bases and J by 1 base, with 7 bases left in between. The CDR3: CASSSLLNTGELFF. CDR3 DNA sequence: TGTGCCAGCAGTTCCCTGTTGAACACCGGGGAGCTGTTTTTT.

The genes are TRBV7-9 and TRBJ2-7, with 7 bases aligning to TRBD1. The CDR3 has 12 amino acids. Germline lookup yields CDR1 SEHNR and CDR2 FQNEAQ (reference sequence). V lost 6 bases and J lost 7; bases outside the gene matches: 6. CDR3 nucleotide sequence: TGTGCCAGCAGACCCACAGGGGAGGAGCAGTACTTC. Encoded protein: CASRPTGEEQYF.

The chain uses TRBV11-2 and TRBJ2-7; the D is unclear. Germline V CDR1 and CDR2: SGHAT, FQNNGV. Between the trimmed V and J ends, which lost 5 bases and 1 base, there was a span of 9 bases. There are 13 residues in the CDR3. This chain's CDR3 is CASSAGKSYEQYF. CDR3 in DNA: TGTGCCAGCAGCGCAGGAAAGTCCTACGAGCAGTACTTC.

CDR3 sequence (DNA): TGTGCCAGCAGTCCCGGGCAGGGGGCGTACACTGAAGCTTTCTTT. Its protein is CASSPGQGAYTEAFF. The V call is TRBV28, the J call TRBJ1-1, with 8 bases aligning to TRBD1. Trimming removed 5 bases from V and 3 bases from J; junction bases left unmatched: 8. The CDR3 is made up of 15 amino acids. Germline values: CDR1 MDHEN, CDR2 SYDVKM.

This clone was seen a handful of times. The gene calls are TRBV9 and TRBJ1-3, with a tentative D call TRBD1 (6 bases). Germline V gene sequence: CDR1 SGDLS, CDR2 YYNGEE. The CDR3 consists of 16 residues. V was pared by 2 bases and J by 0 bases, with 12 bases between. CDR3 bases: TGTGCCAGCAGCGTCAACAGGGCCGTCTCTGGAAACACCATATATTTT. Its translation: CASSVNRAVSGNTIYF.

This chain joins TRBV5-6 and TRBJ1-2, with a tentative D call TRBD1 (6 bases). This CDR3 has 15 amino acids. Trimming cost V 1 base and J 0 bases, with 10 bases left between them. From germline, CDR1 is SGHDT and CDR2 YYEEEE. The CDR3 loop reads CASSLPRGSNYGYTF. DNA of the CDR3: TGTGCCAGCAGCTTGCCGAGGGGGTCTAACTATGGCTACACCTTC.

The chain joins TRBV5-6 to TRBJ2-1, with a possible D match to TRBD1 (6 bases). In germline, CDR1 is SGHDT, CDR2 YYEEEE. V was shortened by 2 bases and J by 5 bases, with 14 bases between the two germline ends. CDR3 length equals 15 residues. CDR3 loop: CASSFRGTVDNEQFF. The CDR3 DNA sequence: TGTGCCAGCAGCTTTAGGGGGACCGTTGACAATGAGCAGTTCTTC.

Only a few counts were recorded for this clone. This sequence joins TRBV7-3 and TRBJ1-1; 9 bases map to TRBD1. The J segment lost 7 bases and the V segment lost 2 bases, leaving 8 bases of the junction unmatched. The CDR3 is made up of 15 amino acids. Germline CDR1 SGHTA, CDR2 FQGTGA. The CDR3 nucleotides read TGTGCCAGCAGCTTATCGGGACAGGGAAACCATGAAGCTTTCTTT. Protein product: CASSLSGQGNHEAFF.

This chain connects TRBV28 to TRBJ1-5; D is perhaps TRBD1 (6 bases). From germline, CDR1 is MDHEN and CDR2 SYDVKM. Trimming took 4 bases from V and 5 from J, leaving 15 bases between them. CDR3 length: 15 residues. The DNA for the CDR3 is TGTGCCAGCAGTTGGCGAACAGGGCCCCATCAGCCCCAGCATTTT. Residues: CASSWRTGPHQPQHF.

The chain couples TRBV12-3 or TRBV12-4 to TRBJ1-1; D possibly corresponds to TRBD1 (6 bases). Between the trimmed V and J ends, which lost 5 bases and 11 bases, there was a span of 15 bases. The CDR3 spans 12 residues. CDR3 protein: CASSPQGSEAFF. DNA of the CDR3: TGTGCCAGCAGTCCACAGGGCTCCGAGGCTTTCTTT.

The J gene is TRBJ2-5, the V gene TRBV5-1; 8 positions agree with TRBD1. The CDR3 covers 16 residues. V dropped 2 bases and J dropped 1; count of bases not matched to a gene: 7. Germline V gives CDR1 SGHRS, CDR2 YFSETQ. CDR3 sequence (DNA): TGCGCCAGCAGCTTAGATCGACAGGGGTTCCAAGAGACCCAGTACTTC. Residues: CASSLDRQGFQETQYF.

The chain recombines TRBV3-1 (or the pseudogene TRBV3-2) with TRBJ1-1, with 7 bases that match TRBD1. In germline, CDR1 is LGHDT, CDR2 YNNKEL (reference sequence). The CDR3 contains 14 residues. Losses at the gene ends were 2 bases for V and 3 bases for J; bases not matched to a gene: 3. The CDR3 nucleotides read TGTGCCAGCAGCCAACTCGGACAGGACACTGAAGCTTTCTTT. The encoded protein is CASSQLGQDTEAFF.

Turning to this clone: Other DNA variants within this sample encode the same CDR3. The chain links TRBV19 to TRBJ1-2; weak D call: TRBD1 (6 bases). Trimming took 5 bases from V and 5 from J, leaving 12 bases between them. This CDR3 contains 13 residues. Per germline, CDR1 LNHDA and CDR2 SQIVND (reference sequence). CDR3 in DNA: TGTGCCAGTAGTCCTCAGGGGAGTTATGGCTACACCTTC. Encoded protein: CASSPQGSYGYTF.

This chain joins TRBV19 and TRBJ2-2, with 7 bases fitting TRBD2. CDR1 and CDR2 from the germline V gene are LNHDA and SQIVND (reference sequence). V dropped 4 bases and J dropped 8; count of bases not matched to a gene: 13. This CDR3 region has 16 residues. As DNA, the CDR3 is TGTGCCAGTAGTACCCCCTCCGGGACTACGTTGGGGGAGCTGTTTTTT. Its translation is CASSTPSGTTLGELFF.

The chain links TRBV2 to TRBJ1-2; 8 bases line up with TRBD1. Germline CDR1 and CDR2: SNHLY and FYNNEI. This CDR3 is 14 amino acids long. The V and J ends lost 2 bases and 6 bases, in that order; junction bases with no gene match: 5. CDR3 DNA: TGTGCCAGCAGTGAAAGTTACAGGGGGAATGGCTACACCTTC. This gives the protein CASSESYRGNGYTF.

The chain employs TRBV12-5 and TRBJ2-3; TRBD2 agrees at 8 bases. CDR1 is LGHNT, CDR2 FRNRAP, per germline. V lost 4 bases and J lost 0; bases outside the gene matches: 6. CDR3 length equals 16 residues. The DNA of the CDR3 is TGTGCTAGTGGTTCCGGACTAGCCCCCAGCACAGATACGCAGTATTTT. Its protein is CASGSGLAPSTDTQYF.